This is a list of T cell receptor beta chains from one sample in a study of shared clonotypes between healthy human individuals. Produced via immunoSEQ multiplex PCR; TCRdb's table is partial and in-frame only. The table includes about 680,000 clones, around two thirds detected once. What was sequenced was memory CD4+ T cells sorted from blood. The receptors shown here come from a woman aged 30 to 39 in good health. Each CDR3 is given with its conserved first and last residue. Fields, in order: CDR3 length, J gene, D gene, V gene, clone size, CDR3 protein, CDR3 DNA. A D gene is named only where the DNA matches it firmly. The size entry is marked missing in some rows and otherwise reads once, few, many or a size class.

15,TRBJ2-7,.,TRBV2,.,CASSEDSGLVYEQYF,TGTGCCAGCAGTGAGGATAGCGGCCTTGTTTACGAGCAGTACTTC
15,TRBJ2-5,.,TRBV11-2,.,CASSALRTLGETQYF,TGTGCCAGCAGCGCCCTCCGGACGCTGGGAGAGACCCAGTACTTC
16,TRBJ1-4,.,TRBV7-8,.,CASSLATDAMNEKLFF,TGTGCCAGCAGCTTAGCGACAGACGCTATGAATGAAAAACTGTTTTTT
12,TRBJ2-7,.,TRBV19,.,CASRSGSYEQYF,TGTGCCAGTAGGTCTGGGAGCTACGAGCAGTACTTC
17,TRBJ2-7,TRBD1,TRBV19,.,CASSMARRQGASYEQYF,TGTGCCAGTAGTATGGCGAGGCGGCAGGGGGCCTCCTACGAGCAGTACTTC
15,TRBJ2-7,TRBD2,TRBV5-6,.,CASSFSPTSGGDQYF,TGTGCCAGCAGCTTTAGTCCGACTAGCGGGGGGGATCAGTACTTC
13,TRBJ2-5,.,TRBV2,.,CASRLTSLETQYF,TGTGCCAGCCGACTGACTAGTTTGGAGACCCAGTACTTC
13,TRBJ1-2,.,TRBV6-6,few,CASSYTEYYGYTF,TGTGCCAGCAGTTACACGGAGTACTATGGCTACACCTTC
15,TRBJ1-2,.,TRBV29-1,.,CSVSRAWGHNYGYTF,TGCAGCGTTTCCCGGGCCTGGGGCCATAACTATGGCTACACCTTC
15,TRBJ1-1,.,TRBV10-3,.,CAISERQGKNTEAFF,TGTGCCATCAGTGAGAGGCAGGGGAAGAACACTGAAGCTTTCTTT
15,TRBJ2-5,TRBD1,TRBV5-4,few,CASSRRQGNKETQYF,TGTGCCAGCAGCCGGAGACAGGGGAATAAAGAGACCCAGTACTTC